A single sample is the source of the 2 T cell receptor beta chains below, sequenced in a study of T cell responses to AZD1222 COVID-19 vaccine. Sequencing was performed with immunoSEQ multiplex PCR; in TCRdb, only in-frame clones are kept and a portion is missing. The table has over 150,000 clones, almost 90% seen once. The input for sequencing was peripheral blood, taken on day 0 of AZD1222 vaccination. The receptors were gathered from an adult in good health.

The V call is TRBV6-2 or TRBV6-3, the J call TRBJ2-1; D not resolved. The length of the CDR3 is 14 residues. Trimming removed 5 bases from V and 8 bases from J, with 16 bases in between. In germline, CDR1 is MNHEY, CDR2 SVGEGT. The CDR3 reads CASSPRIYNDEQFF. The CDR3 DNA follows: TGTGCCAGCAGTCCACGGATCTACAATGATGAGCAGTTCTTC.

Points on this clone: At one end the junction does not follow the germline gene, possibly because of a read error. This chain joins TRBV11-2 and TRBJ2-5; D is ambiguous. CDR3 size: 13 residues. Per germline, CDR1 SGHAT and CDR2 FQNNGV. Here the CDR3 DNA reads TGTACCAGCAGCCACCCATTCCAAGAGACCCAGTACTTC. It encodes CTSSHPFQETQYF.